This TCR beta chain was identified during a study of tissue T cells after allogeneic stem cell transplantation. For the study at large: Four unmodified and three CD34-selected T-cell-depleted grafts went to graft-versus-host disease patients.

Method: immunoSEQ multiplex PCR; TCRdb's copy keeps in-frame clones and lacks some. The sample includes about 3,300 clones, 64% seen only once; the top ten take around a fifth. This CDR3 has 13 residues. The V gene end was trimmed by 5 bases and the J gene end by 4 bases; junction bases not matched to a gene: 1. Germline V CDR1 and CDR2: LNHDA, SQIVND (reference sequence). Enrolled prospectively were adult allogeneic hematopoietic cell transplant recipients whose graft-versus-host disease was steroid-refractory. J is TRBJ2-1 and V is TRBV19; TRBD2 matches at 8 bases. This TCR was recovered from a male patient older than 55 with steroid-refractory graft-versus-host disease after an allogeneic stem cell transplant. Some T cells may originate from the graft donor. Sequencing was performed on jejunal tissue, taken at autopsy. As DNA, the CDR3 is TGTGCCAGTAGTGGGACTAGGTACAATGAGCAGTTCTTC. Amino acids: CASSGTRYNEQFF.